This paragraph covers one TCR beta chain sequence. Given a much more abundant clone one base away, this may be a read error. The sample is drawn from a study of T cell repertoires in cytomegalovirus infection. The CDR3 is 15 residues long. The V and J ends lost 7 bases and 0 bases respectively, with 16 bases between them. Germline V gives CDR1 SGHTA, CDR2 FQGNSA. From the reads, TCRdb called clonotypes with MiXCR, one entry per CDR3 protein. This sample has 150,000 to 200,000 distinct CDR3 sequences, with about 21% found just once. This receptor was taken from a human donor in good health (CMV status not recorded). Some clones in this sample may be carry-over from other donors' samples. The rearrangement joins TRBV7-2 to TRBJ2-7, with D tentatively TRBD2 (6 bases). Sequenced input: PBMCs. In DNA, the CDR3 is TGTGCCAGCATCTCCGCCCCGCGGGACTCCTACGAGCAGTACTTC. Residues: CASISAPRDSYEQYF.